These T cell receptor beta chains were read from a single sample in a study of a mutant IDH1 vaccine in newly diagnosed glioma. This table comes from immunoSEQ multiplex PCR, and its TCRdb copy is limited to in-frame clones, with some not included. The repertoire has tens of thousands of clones, about 80% of them found once; the top ten carry about 9.4%. The antigens of these receptors remain unknown. Specimen: PBMCs, collected from a glioma patient whose treatment included an IDH1 peptide vaccine. Receptor source: a woman aged 18-30 years with glioma. CDR3s include the opening cysteine and the closing phenylalanine or tryptophan. A D gene is named only where the DNA matches it firmly. Only part of the rows carry a size: once, few, many, or a class if the clone is expanded.

j_call,clone_size,d_call,v_call,cdr3_nt,cdr3_aa
TRBJ1-1,medium-sized,.,TRBV20-1,TGCAGTGCTAGAGTGAACACTGAAGCTTTCTTT,CSARVNTEAFF
TRBJ1-4,.,.,TRBV5-1,TGCGCCAGCAGCCCAGGACAGAAAGTTGCAACTAATGAAAAACTGTTTTTT,CASSPGQKVATNEKLFF
TRBJ1-2,once,.,TRBV18,TGTGCCAGCTCACCTTCCCAAGGTGGCTACACCTTC,CASSPSQGGYTF
TRBJ2-3,.,.,TRBV4-1,TGCGCCAGCACAATCCGGGGGACGGATCCAGATACGCAGTATTTT,CASTIRGTDPDTQYF
TRBJ2-1,.,TRBD2,TRBV27,TGTGCCAGCAGTTTTAAGGCGGGAGCCTACAATGAGCAGTTCTTC,CASSFKAGAYNEQFF
TRBJ2-3,.,.,TRBV13,TGTGCCAGCAGCCCCGTGGGACTCTTGGCGGAAGGAGATACGCAGTATTTT,CASSPVGLLAEGDTQYF
TRBJ2-7,.,.,TRBV2,TGTGCCAGCAGTGAATTCGGTGGTGGGGGGACAGTCTCCTACGAGCAGTACTTC,CASSEFGGGGTVSYEQYF
TRBJ2-3,.,.,TRBV6-1,TGTGCCAGCACCGAGGGGGGGGCTGGCACAGATACGCAGTATTTT,CASTEGGAGTDTQYF
TRBJ2-1,.,.,TRBV5-1,TGCGCCAGCAGCTTGGAACCGAGCTCCTACAATGAGCAGTTCTTC,CASSLEPSSYNEQFF
TRBJ2-7,.,.,TRBV11-3,TGTGCCAGCAGCCCTGGGGGATTTTCCTACGAGCAGTACTTC,CASSPGGFSYEQYF
TRBJ2-7,.,.,TRBV29-1,TGCAGCGCAGCCAAGCCGGGGGCCGTCTACGAGCAGTACTTC,CSAAKPGAVYEQYF
TRBJ1-2,.,TRBD1,TRBV10-3,TGTGCCATCACCCCGGGACAGGGGTCCGATAACTATGGCTACACCTTC,CAITPGQGSDNYGYTF
TRBJ1-2,.,.,TRBV29-1,TGCAGCCTTGAACCGCCATCCAACTATGGCTACACCTTC,CSLEPPSNYGYTF
TRBJ1-3,.,TRBD1,TRBV6-5,TGTGCCAGCAGTGGACAGGGTTTGATGGGAAACACCATATATTTT,CASSGQGLMGNTIYF
TRBJ1-4,few,.,TRBV6-6,TGTGCCAGCAGTTACTCAGGGCAGGGGAATGAAAAACTGTTTTTT,CASSYSGQGNEKLFF
TRBJ2-2,.,.,TRBV27,TGTGCCAGCACCCTAAAGAGGGGACCCGGGGAGCTGTTTTTT,CASTLKRGPGELFF
TRBJ1-1,few,.,TRBV20-1,TGCAGTGCTAGTCCGAACACTGAAGCTTTCTTT,CSASPNTEAFF
TRBJ1-5,.,.,TRBV27,TGTGCCAGCAGTTTATCTGGGGGGTCGGGCAATCAGCCCCAGCATTTT,CASSLSGGSGNQPQHF
TRBJ2-7,once,TRBD1,TRBV27,TGTGCCAGCAGGACGGGGACAGGACCCTACGAGCAGTACTTC,CASRTGTGPYEQYF
TRBJ1-5,.,TRBD1,TRBV5-1,TGCGCCAGCAGCGAGGGGACAGGAGACACGCCCCAGCATTTT,CASSEGTGDTPQHF
TRBJ1-3,.,TRBD1,TRBV5-1,TGCGCCAGCAGGCTGGACAGGGGAACTGGAAACACCATATATTTT,CASRLDRGTGNTIYF
TRBJ2-7,.,TRBD1,TRBV5-1,TGCGCCAGCAGCGGCGCCGGGACAGGGGGAAAATACGAGCAGTACTTC,CASSGAGTGGKYEQYF
TRBJ2-7,.,.,TRBV7-9,TGTGCCAGCAGCCACAAGGACAGCTCCTACGAGCAGTACTTC,CASSHKDSSYEQYF
TRBJ1-2,.,TRBD1,TRBV2,TGTGCCAGCAGGGACTGGGACAGCTATGGCTACACCTTC,CASRDWDSYGYTF
TRBJ2-7,few,TRBD1,TRBV7-2,TGTGCCAGCAGCTTCCACCCGACAGGGATCTACGAGCAGTACTTC,CASSFHPTGIYEQYF
TRBJ2-1,.,.,TRBV30,TGTGCCTGGAGTCTCCATGAGCAGTTCTTC,CAWSLHEQFF
TRBJ1-1,.,.,TRBV5-4,TGTGCCAGCAGCTTGGATGTCGGACCGAACACTGAAGCTTTCTTT,CASSLDVGPNTEAFF
TRBJ2-3,.,TRBD2,TRBV6-1,TGTGCCAGCAGTGAAGGGTGGGTAGCGGGGAGCACAGATACGCAGTATTTT,CASSEGWVAGSTDTQYF
TRBJ1-4,.,TRBD1,TRBV11-1,TGTGCCAGCAAGGGACAGGGTAATGAAAAACTGTTTTTT,CASKGQGNEKLFF
TRBJ1-2,medium-sized,.,TRBV18,TGTGCCAGCTCACCAGAGTCGGCAGGGACCTATGGCTACACCTTC,CASSPESAGTYGYTF
TRBJ2-1,.,.,TRBV5-1,TGCGCCAGCAGCTCCACAGGGAGTCTCAATGAGCAGTTCTTC,CASSSTGSLNEQFF
TRBJ2-3,.,.,TRBV30,TGTGCCTGGAGTGTGACCGAGAGGGGAGATACGCAGTATTTT,CAWSVTERGDTQYF
TRBJ1-1,.,TRBD1,TRBV10-3,TGTGCCATCCGCAACTCTCAGGGGGCACGCACTGAAGCTTTCTTT,CAIRNSQGARTEAFF
TRBJ1-3,once,.,TRBV5-4,TGTGCCAGCAGCTTGGACAGGGTGTCAGGAAACACCATATATTTT,CASSLDRVSGNTIYF
TRBJ2-2,.,TRBD1,TRBV7-9,TGTGCCAGCAGCTTAGGGGGACAGGGGAACACCGGGGAGCTGTTTTTT,CASSLGGQGNTGELFF
TRBJ2-1,.,.,TRBV7-9,TGTGCCAGCAGACCTTCGGGGGGCGGGAGCCCAGATGAGCAGTTCTTC,CASRPSGGGSPDEQFF
TRBJ1-2,.,.,TRBV7-2,TGTGCCAGCAGCCCCCAGAGGGCGGGGGGCTACACCTTC,CASSPQRAGGYTF
TRBJ1-6,few,.,TRBV2,TGTGCCAGCAGGGCTGATTCACCCCTCCACTTT,CASRADSPLHF
TRBJ2-5,few,.,TRBV27,TGTGCCAGCAGTTTAGGAGAGACCCAGTACTTC,CASSLGETQYF
TRBJ1-1,.,TRBD1,TRBV27,TGTGCCAGCAGTCCCTCCGGGACAGGGGGGAACACTGAAGCTTTCTTT,CASSPSGTGGNTEAFF
TRBJ2-3,.,.,TRBV7-2,TGTGCCAGCAGCTTACAGGGCAGGCCCTATCCCACAGATACGCAGTATTTT,CASSLQGRPYPTDTQYF
TRBJ2-2,once,.,TRBV6-5,TGTGCTACCTGGCCCCCCCTAGCCCCTGGGGAGCTGTTTTTT,CATWPPLAPGELFF
TRBJ2-7,.,.,TRBV11-3,TGTGCCAGCACGCCCCGGGACAACTCCTACGAGCAGTACTTC,CASTPRDNSYEQYF
TRBJ1-4,.,TRBD1,TRBV19,TGTGCCAGTACCATAGGACAGGGGCCTAATGAAAAACTGTTTTTT,CASTIGQGPNEKLFF
TRBJ2-7,.,TRBD2,TRBV28,TGTGCCAGCAGTATGACTAGCGGCTACGAGCAGTACTTC,CASSMTSGYEQYF
TRBJ1-6,.,.,TRBV27,TGTGCCAGCAGTTTATCGCGGGGGGGGAATTCACCCCTCCACTTT,CASSLSRGGNSPLHF
TRBJ2-7,.,TRBD1,TRBV7-2,TGTGCCAGCAGCTTAGGGGACAGATCCTACGAGCAGTACTTC,CASSLGDRSYEQYF
TRBJ1-1,.,.,TRBV6-1,TGTGCCAGCAGGTCCACTGAAGCTTTCTTT,CASRSTEAFF
TRBJ1-5,.,.,TRBV5-5,TGTGCCAGCAGCGATCATGGGAGTAGCAATCAGCCCCAGCATTTT,CASSDHGSSNQPQHF